The rows below give T cell receptor beta chains drawn from one sample of a study of control samples from healthy donors and cancer patients. Using immunoSEQ multiplex PCR, the repertoire was profiled, and TCRdb retains in-frame clones only, with some absent. In the table there are more than 110,000 clones, 88% of which are singletons. The specimen sequenced was blood. The receptor set was obtained from a woman in her thirties in good health. Each CDR3 is given with its conserved first and last residue. The order of the fields is clone size, V gene, CDR3 length, D gene, J gene, CDR3 protein, CDR3 DNA. A D gene is named only where the DNA matches it firmly. The size field is filled for only some rows; it gives once, few, many or a size class.

>NA|TRBV13|16|NA|TRBJ1-1
CASSLTRGSRNTEAFF
TGTGCCAGCAGCTTAACGAGGGGGAGTCGGAACACTGAAGCTTTCTTT
>NA|TRBV6-5|13|NA|TRBJ1-2
CASSYSLARSYTF
TGTGCCAGCAGTTACTCCCTGGCCAGGAGCTACACCTTC
>NA|TRBV6-5|13|NA|TRBJ2-1
CASSYRSSDEQFF
TGTGCCAGCAGTTATAGAAGTTCCGATGAGCAGTTCTTC
>once|TRBV4-2|14|NA|TRBJ2-5
CASSQEYSEETQYF
TGTGCCAGCAGCCAAGAGTACAGCGAAGAGACCCAGTACTTC
>NA|TRBV14|16|NA|TRBJ1-4
CASSHRGKGVNEKLFF
TGTGCCAGCAGCCACCGGGGAAAGGGAGTTAACGAAAAACTGTTTTTT
>NA|TRBV15|14|NA|TRBJ1-3
CATTPRQIGNTIYF
TGTGCCACCACGCCCCGGCAGATCGGAAACACCATATATTTT
>NA|TRBV6-1|15|TRBD2|TRBJ2-1
CASSEGREGWNEQFF
TGTGCCAGCAGTGAAGGGCGGGAGGGCTGGAATGAGCAGTTCTTC
>once|TRBV7-8|13|NA|TRBJ1-1
CASGGKRNTEAFF
TGTGCCAGCGGGGGAAAGAGGAACACTGAAGCTTTCTTT
>once|TRBV15|13|NA|TRBJ2-3
CATSRAKSDTQYF
TGTGCCACCAGCAGAGCAAAGTCAGATACGCAGTATTTT
>NA|TRBV30|15|NA|TRBJ1-2
CAWSVVGTDKGGYTF
TGTGCCTGGAGTGTGGTAGGCACAGATAAAGGTGGCTACACCTTC
>NA|TRBV2|12|NA|TRBJ1-4
CASGEDNEKLFF
TGTGCCAGCGGCGAGGATAATGAAAAACTGTTTTTT
>NA|TRBV3-1/TRBV3-2|13|NA|TRBJ2-5
CASSQGGRETQYF
TGTGCCAGCAGCCAGGGAGGTCGGGAGACCCAGTACTTC
>NA|TRBV7-9|12|NA|TRBJ1-4
CASSSIYDQLFF
TGTGCCAGCAGCTCCATCTATGACCAACTGTTTTTT
>once|TRBV5-8|17|TRBD1|TRBJ1-2
CASSFLSGQGEDYGYTF
TGTGCCAGCAGCTTTTTGTCTGGACAGGGCGAGGACTATGGCTACACCTTC
>NA|TRBV7-3|17|TRBD2|TRBJ2-7
CASSLRTSGTDPYEQYF
TGTGCCAGCAGCTTACGGACTAGCGGGACCGACCCCTACGAGCAGTACTTC
>NA|TRBV28|15|NA|TRBJ1-6
CASSRGAGAASPLHF
TGTGCCAGCAGCAGGGGTGCAGGGGCAGCATCACCCCTCCACTTT
>NA|TRBV2|15|NA|TRBJ2-3
CASSSQGGETDTQYF
TGTGCCAGCAGTTCTCAAGGGGGAGAAACAGATACGCAGTATTTT
>NA|TRBV30|13|NA|TRBJ2-7
CAWSVNEGYEQYF
TGTGCCTGGAGTGTAAATGAAGGATACGAGCAGTACTTC
>NA|TRBV6-2/TRBV6-3|13|NA|TRBJ1-5
CASSYADNQPQHF
TGTGCCAGCAGTTACGCGGATAATCAGCCCCAGCATTTT
>NA|TRBV6-5|14|TRBD2|TRBJ2-1
CAHRAGGPHNEQFF
TGTGCCCACCGAGCGGGAGGGCCTCATAATGAGCAGTTCTTC
>few|TRBV29-1|16|NA|TRBJ1-2
CSVGGEGSGANYGYTF
TGCAGCGTTGGGGGAGAGGGGTCTGGCGCTAACTATGGCTACACCTTC
>NA|TRBV10-3|15|TRBD2|TRBJ2-1
CAISESGRGGDEQFF
TGTGCCATCAGTGAGTCGGGGAGGGGAGGAGATGAGCAGTTCTTC
>NA|TRBV7-2|14|NA|TRBJ1-1
CASSLFGRNTEAFF
TGTGCCAGCAGCTTATTCGGCCGGAACACTGAAGCTTTCTTT
>NA|TRBV5-1|15|NA|TRBJ1-4
CASSLDLQVSEKLFF
TGCGCCAGCAGCTTGGATCTACAGGTATCCGAAAAACTGTTTTTT
>NA|TRBV19|14|TRBD1|TRBJ1-4
CASRATGEGEKLFF
TGTGCCAGTAGAGCTACAGGGGAGGGTGAAAAACTGTTTTTT
>once|TRBV30|14|NA|TRBJ1-5
CAWKSRTDNQPQHF
TGTGCCTGGAAGTCTCGGACGGACAATCAGCCCCAGCATTTT
>NA|TRBV9|17|TRBD1|TRBJ2-2
CASSVSNRGFRTGELFF
TGTGCCAGCAGCGTATCAAACAGGGGATTTAGGACCGGGGAGCTGTTTTTT